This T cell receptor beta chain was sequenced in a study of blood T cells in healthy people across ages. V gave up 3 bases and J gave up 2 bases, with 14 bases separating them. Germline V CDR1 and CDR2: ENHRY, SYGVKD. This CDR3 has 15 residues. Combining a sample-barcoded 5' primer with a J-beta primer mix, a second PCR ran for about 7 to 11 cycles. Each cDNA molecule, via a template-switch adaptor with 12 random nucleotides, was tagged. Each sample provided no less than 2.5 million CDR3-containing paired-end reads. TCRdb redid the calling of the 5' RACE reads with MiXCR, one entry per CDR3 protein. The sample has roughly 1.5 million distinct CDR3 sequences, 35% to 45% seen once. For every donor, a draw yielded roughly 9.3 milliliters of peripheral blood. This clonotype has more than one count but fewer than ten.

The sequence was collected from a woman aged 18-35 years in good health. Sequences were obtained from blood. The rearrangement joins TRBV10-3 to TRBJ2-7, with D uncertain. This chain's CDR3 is CAISELWTSTYEQYF. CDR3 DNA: TGTGCCATCAGTGAACTCTGGACCTCCACCTACGAGCAGTACTTC.